The entry below describes one T cell receptor beta chain. RNA was extracted from bulk tissue without any cell sorting. The normal lung tissue was taken more than 3 cm from the tumor edge. This sample was taken from a study of tumor and adjacent non-tumor tissue in lung cancer. The CDR3 spans 16 residues. Germline V gene data show CDR1 as SGHTA and CDR2 as FQGTGA. Three rounds of nested PCR, following a modified ARM-PCR protocol, produced the TCRbeta library. TCRdb reanalysed the multiplex PCR reads using MiXCR and keeps one entry per CDR3 protein. Altogether 90,000 to 120,000 distinct CDR3 sequences are present, 65% being singletons, with the ten largest covering around 20%.

The genes are TRBV7-3 and TRBJ2-1, with no clear D. The source material was distant non-tumor lung tissue. This receptor was identified in a young man with non-small cell lung cancer. The CDR3, as DNA: TGTGCTAACAGCTTAACTGTGGGTAGCTCCTACAATGAGCAGTTCTTC. Translating it yields CANSLTVGSSYNEQFF.